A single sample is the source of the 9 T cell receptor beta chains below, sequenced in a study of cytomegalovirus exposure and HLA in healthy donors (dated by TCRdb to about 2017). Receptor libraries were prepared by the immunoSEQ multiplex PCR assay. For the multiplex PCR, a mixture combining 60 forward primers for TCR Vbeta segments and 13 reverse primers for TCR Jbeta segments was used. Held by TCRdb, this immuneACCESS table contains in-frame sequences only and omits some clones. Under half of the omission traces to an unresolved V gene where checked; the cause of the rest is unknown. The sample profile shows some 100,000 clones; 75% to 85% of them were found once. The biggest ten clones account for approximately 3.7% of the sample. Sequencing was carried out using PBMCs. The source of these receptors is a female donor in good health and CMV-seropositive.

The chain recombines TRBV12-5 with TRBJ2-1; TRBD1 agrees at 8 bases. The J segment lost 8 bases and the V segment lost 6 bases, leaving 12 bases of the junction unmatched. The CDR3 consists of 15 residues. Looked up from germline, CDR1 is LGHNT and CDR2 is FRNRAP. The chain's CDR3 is CASGTGVGVVDEQFF. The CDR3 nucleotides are TGTGCTAGTGGGACAGGGGTTGGGGTAGTGGATGAGCAGTTCTTC.

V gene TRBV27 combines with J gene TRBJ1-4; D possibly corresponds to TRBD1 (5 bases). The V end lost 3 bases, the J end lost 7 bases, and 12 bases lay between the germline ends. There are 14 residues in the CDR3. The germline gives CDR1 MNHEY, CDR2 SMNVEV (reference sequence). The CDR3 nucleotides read TGTGCCAGCAGTTTCCAGGGTGGTGGTGAAAAACTGTTTTTT. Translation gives CASSFQGGGEKLFF.

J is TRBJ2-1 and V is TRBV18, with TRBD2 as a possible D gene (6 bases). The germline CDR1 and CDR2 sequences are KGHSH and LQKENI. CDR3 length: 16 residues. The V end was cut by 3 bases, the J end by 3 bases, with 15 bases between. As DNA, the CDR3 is TGTGCCAGCTCACCCCTCGGGGGATCTGTCTACAATGAGCAGTTCTTC. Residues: CASSPLGGSVYNEQFF. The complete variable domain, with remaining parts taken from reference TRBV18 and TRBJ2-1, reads NAGVMQNPRHLVRRRGQEARLRCSPMKGHSHVYWYRQLPEEGLKFMVYLQKENIIDESGMPKERFSAEFPKEGPSILRIQQVVRGDSAAYFCASSPLGGSVYNEQFFGPGTRLTVL.

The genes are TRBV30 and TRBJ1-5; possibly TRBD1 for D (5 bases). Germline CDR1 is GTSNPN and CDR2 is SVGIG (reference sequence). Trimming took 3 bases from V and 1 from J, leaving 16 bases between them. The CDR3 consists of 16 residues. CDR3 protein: CAWSGRMGGSNQPQHF. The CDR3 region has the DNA TGTGCCTGGAGCGGGAGGATGGGGGGGAGCAATCAGCCCCAGCATTTT.

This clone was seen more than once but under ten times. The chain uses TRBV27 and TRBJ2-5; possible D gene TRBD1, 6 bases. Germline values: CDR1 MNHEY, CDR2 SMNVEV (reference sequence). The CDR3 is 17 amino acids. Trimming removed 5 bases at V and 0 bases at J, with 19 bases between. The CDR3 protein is CASSKTRDTYYQETQYF. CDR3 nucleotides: TGTGCCAGCAGTAAGACCCGGGACACCTACTACCAAGAGACCCAGTACTTC.

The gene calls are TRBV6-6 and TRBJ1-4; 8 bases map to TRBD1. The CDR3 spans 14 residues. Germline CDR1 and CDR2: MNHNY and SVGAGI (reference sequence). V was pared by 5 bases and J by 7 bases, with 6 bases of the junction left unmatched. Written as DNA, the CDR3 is TGTGCCAGCAGTCTGACAGGGGAAGGTGAAAAACTGTTTTTT. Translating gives CASSLTGEGEKLFF.

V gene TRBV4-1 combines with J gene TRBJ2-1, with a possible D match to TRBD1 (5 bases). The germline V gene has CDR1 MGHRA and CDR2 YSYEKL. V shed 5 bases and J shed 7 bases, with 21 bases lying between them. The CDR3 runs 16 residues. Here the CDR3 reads CASSSAQGAYSNEQFF. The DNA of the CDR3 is TGCGCCAGCAGCTCAGCACAAGGGGCGTATTCGAATGAGCAGTTCTTC.

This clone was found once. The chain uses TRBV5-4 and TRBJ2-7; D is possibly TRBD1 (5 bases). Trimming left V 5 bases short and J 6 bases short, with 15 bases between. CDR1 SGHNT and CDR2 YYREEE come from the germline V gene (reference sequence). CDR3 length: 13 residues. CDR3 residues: CASRYATESEQYF. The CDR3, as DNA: TGTGCCAGCAGATACGCGACAGAATCCGAGCAGTACTTC.

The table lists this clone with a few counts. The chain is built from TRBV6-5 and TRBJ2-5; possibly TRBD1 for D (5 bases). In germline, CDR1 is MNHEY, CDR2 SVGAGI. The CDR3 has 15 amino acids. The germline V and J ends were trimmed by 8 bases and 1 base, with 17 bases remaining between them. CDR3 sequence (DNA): TGTGCCAGCCTTACCCGCCGACAGTTCCAAGAGACCCAGTACTTC. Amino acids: CASLTRRQFQETQYF.